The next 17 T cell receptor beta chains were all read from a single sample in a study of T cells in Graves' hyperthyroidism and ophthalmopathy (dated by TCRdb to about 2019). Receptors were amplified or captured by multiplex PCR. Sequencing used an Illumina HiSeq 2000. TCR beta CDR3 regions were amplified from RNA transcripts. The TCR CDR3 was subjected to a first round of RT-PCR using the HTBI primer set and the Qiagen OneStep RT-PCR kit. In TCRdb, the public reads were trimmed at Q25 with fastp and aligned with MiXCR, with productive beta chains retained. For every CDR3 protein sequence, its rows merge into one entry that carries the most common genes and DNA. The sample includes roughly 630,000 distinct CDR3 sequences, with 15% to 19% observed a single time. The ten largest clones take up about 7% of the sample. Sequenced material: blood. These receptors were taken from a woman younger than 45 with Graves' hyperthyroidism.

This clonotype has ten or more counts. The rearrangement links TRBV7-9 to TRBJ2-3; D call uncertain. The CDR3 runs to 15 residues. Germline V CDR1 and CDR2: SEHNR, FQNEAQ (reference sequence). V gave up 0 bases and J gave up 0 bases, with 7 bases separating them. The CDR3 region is CASSLAKLSTDTQYF. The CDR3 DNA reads TGTGCCAGCAGCTTAGCGAAGCTTAGCACAGATACGCAGTATTTT. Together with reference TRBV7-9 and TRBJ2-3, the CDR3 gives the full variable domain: DTGVSQNPRHKITKRGQNVTFRCDPISEHNRLYWYRQTLGQGPEFLTYFQNEAQLEKSRLLSDRFSAERPKGSFSTLEIQRTEQGDSAMYLCASSLAKLSTDTQYFGPGTRLTVL.

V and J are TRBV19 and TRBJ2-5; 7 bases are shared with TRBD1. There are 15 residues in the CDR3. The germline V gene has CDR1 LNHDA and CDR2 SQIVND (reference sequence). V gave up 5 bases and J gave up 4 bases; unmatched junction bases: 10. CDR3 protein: CASSGRTGWVETQYF. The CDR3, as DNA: TGTGCCAGTAGTGGACGGACAGGATGGGTAGAGACCCAGTACTTC.

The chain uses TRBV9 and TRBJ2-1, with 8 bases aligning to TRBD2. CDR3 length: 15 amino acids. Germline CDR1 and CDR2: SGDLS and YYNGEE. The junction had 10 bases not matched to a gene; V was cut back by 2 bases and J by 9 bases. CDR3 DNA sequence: TGTGCCAGCAGCGTTAGCGGGACAACCAGCAGTGAGCAGTTCTTC. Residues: CASSVSGTTSSEQFF.

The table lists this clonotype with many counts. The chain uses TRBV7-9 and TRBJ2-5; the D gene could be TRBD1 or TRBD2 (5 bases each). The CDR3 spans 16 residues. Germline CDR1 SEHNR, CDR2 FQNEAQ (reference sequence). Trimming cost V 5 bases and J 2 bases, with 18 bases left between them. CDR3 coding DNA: TGTGCCAGCAGCCGTACAGATTCCGGGACGCAAGAGACCCAGTACTTC. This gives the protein CASSRTDSGTQETQYF.

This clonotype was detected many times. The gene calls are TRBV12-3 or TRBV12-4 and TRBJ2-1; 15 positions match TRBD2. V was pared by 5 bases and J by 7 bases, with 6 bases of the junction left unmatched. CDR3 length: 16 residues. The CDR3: CASSIDGTSGRNEQFF. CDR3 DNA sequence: TGTGCCAGCAGTATCGACGGGACTAGCGGGAGGAATGAGCAGTTCTTC.

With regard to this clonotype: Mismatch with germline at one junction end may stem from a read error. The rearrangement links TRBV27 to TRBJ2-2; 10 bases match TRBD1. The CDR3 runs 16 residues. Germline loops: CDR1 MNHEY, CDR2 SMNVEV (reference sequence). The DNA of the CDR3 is TGTGCCAGCAGTTTATCCGGGACAGGGGTTGCCGGGGGGCTGTTTTTT. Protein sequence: CASSLSGTGVAGGLFF.

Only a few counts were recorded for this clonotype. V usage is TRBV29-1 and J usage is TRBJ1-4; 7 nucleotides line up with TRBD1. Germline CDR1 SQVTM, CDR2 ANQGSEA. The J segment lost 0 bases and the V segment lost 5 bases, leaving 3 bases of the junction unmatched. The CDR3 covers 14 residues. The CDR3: CSVPDRSTNEKLFF. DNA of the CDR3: TGCAGCGTTCCGGACAGGTCAACTAATGAAAAACTGTTTTTT.

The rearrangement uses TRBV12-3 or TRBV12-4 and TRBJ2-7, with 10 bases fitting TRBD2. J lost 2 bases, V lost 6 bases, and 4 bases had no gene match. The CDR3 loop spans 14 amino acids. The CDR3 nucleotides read TGTGCCAGCAGATACGGGACTAGCGCCTACGAGCAGTACTTC. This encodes CASRYGTSAYEQYF.

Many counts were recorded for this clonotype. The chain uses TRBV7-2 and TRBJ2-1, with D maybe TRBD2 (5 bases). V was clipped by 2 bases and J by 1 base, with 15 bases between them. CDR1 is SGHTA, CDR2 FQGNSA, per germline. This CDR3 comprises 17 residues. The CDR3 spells CASSLLGGPFSYNEQFF. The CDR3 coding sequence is TGTGCCAGCAGCTTACTCGGCGGGCCATTTTCCTACAATGAGCAGTTCTTC.

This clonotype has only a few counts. The CDR3 is CASSDGTGTDTQYF. CDR3 bases: TGTGCCAGCAGTGACGGGACAGGCACAGATACGCAGTATTTT. This chain uses TRBV6-1 with TRBJ2-3; TRBD1 matches 7 bases. The ends lost 3 bases at V and 1 base at J; junction bases unmatched: 1. The germline CDR1 and CDR2 sequences are MNHNS and SASEGT. This CDR3 comprises 14 residues.

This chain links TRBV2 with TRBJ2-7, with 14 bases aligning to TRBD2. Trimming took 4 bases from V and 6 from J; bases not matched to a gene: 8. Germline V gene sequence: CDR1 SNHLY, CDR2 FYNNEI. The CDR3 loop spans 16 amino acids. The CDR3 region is CASSGGVGTSGSEQYF. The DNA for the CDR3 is TGTGCCAGCAGTGGAGGGGTTGGGACTAGCGGGAGCGAGCAGTACTTC.

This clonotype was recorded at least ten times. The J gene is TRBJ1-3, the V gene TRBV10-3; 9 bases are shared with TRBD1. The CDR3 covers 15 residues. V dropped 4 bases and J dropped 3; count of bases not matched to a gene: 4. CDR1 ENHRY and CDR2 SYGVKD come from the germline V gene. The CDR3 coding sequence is TGTGCCATCAGTGGGGGACAGGGACGTGGAAACACCATATATTTT. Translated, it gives CAISGGQGRGNTIYF.

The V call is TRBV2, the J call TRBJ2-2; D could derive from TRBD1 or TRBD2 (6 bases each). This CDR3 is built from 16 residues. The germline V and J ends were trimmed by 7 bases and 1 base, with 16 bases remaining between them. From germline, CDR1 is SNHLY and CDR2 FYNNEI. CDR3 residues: CASTYLGGRNTGELFF. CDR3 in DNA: TGTGCCAGCACCTACCTCGGGGGCAGGAACACCGGGGAGCTGTTTTTT. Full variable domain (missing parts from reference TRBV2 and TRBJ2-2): EPEVTQTPSHQVTQMGQEVILRCVPISNHLYFYWYRQILGQKVEFLVSFYNNEISEKSEIFDDQFSVERPDGSNFTLKIRSTKLEDSAMYFCASTYLGGRNTGELFFGEGSRLTVL.

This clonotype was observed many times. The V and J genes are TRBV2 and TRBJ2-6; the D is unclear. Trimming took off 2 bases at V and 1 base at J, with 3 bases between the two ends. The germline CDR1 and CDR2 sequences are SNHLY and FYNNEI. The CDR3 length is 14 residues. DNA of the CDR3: TGTGCCAGCAGTGAATTGTCTGGGGCCAACGTCCTGACTTTC. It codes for CASSELSGANVLTF.

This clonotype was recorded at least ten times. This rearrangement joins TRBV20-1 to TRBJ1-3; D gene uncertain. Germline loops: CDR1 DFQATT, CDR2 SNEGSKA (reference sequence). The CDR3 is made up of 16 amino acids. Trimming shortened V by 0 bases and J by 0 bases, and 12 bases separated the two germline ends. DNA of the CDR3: TGCAGTGCTAGAGATGGAGGGAGAAGCTCTGGAAACACCATATATTTT. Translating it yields CSARDGGRSSGNTIYF.

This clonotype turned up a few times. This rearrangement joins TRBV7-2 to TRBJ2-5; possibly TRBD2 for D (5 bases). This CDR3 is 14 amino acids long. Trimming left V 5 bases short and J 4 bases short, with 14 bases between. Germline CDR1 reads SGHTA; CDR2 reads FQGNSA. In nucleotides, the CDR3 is TGTGCCAGCAGCGCCCAGAGGGCTGGAGAGACCCAGTACTTC. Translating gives CASSAQRAGETQYF.

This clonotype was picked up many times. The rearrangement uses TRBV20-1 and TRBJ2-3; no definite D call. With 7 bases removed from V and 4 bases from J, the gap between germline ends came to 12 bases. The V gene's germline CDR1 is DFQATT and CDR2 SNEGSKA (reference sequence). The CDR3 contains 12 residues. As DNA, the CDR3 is TGCAGTGTCCTTGTCCACGCAGATACGCAGTATTTT. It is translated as CSVLVHADTQYF.